These 27 T cell receptor beta chains originate from one sample sequenced in a study of OX40 agonist ivuxolimab in advanced cancers. Libraries were prepared by immunoSEQ multiplex PCR; TCRdb keeps only in-frame clonotypes and omits some of them. The sample consists of approximately 76,000 clones, 65% to 90% of them appearing once. The material was CD4+ or CD8+ T cells sorted from blood, obtained in a trial of the OX40 agonist ivuxolimab. The receptors shown here come from an adult with an advanced solid tumor such as melanoma, head and neck, liver or kidney cancer.

CDR3 in amino acids: CATSTVPGTEAFF. As DNA, the CDR3 is TGTGCCACCAGCACGGTTCCTGGCACTGAAGCTTTCTTT. This rearrangement joins TRBV15 to TRBJ1-1; D is unresolved. This CDR3 has 13 amino acids. Trimming removed 4 bases from V and 4 bases from J, with 10 bases in between. Germline V lookup: CDR1 LNHNV, CDR2 YYDKDF (reference sequence).

V and J are TRBV5-1 and TRBJ2-5; 9 nucleotides line up with TRBD1. The CDR3 sequence is 15 residues long. Losses at the gene ends were 4 bases for V and 5 bases for J; bases not matched to a gene: 9. From germline, CDR1 is SGHRS and CDR2 YFSETQ. This CDR3 is CASSLGQGFFETQYF. The CDR3 bases are TGCGCCAGCAGCCTTGGACAGGGGTTTTTCGAGACCCAGTACTTC.

The V gene is TRBV11-2, the J gene TRBJ2-1; 9 bases match TRBD2. From germline, CDR1 is SGHAT and CDR2 FQNNGV. With 2 bases clipped from V and 15 bases from J, the junction kept 8 bases outside the gene matches. The CDR3 extends over 13 amino acids. In nucleotides, the CDR3 is TGTGCCAGCAGCTTAAATTCGGATAGCGGGGGGTTCTTC. Translated, it gives CASSLNSDSGGFF.

On this clone itself: Sequence at one end of the junction differs from germline and may be a read error. Other nucleotide sequences in the sample specify the same CDR3. This rearrangement joins TRBV9 to TRBJ2-5, with 8 positions matching TRBD2. CDR1 SGDLS and CDR2 YYNGEE come from the germline V gene. CDR3 length: 12 residues. CDR3 sequence reads: CASSVAGNTQYF. In nucleotides, the CDR3 is TGTGCCAGTAGCGTAGCGGGGAATACCCAGTACTTC.

The genes are TRBV15 and TRBJ1-2; 9 bases match TRBD1. The ends lost 0 bases at V and 0 bases at J; junction bases unmatched: 8. The V gene's germline CDR1 is LNHNV and CDR2 YYDKDF (reference sequence). This CDR3 spans 18 amino acids. The chain's CDR3 is CATSRDRDRVSPNYGYTF. CDR3 DNA: TGTGCCACCAGCAGAGATAGGGACAGGGTTAGCCCTAACTATGGCTACACCTTC.

The V call is TRBV30, the J call TRBJ2-5; D may correspond to TRBD1 or TRBD2 (5 bases each). This CDR3 has 14 amino acids. V was clipped by 5 bases and J by 5 bases, with 18 bases between them. Germline-derived CDR1 and CDR2 are GTSNPN and SVGIG (reference sequence). For the CDR3, the DNA is TGTGCCTGGGTCCGGGCCTTATGGGGGGAGACCCAGTACTTC. Translating it yields CAWVRALWGETQYF.

The chain links TRBV29-1 to TRBJ2-5; 7 nucleotides agree with TRBD1. Unmatched junction bases numbered 6, after V lost 3 bases and J lost 2 bases. Per germline, CDR1 SQVTM and CDR2 ANQGSEA. There are 14 residues in the CDR3. This CDR3 reads CSVDSPGGQETQYF. DNA for the CDR3: TGCAGCGTTGATTCCCCAGGGGGACAAGAGACCCAGTACTTC.

This chain's CDR3 is CASSPNQDVGLLRLGTF. CDR3 coding DNA: TGTGCCAGCTCACCGAACCAGGACGTGGGACTCCTACGGCTAGGCACCTTC. This sequence joins TRBV18 and TRBJ1-2; a possible D gene is TRBD1 (5 bases). The V end lost 3 bases, the J end lost 13 bases, and 30 bases lay between the germline ends. Germline V lookup: CDR1 KGHSH, CDR2 LQKENI. The CDR3 length is 17 residues.

This chain joins TRBV5-5 and TRBJ1-3, with D perhaps TRBD1 (5 bases). Germline lookup yields CDR1 SGHKS and CDR2 YYEKEE (reference sequence). This CDR3 comprises 16 residues. Trimming pared 0 bases from V and 0 bases from J, leaving 10 bases between. Written as DNA, the CDR3 is TGTGCCAGCAGCTTGGACAGGACAATCTCTGGAAACACCATATATTTT. It is translated as CASSLDRTISGNTIYF.

In DNA form, the CDR3 reads TGTGCCAGCTCACCCGAGGAGGGAAACACCATATATTTT. It yields the protein CASSPEEGNTIYF. The chain couples TRBV18 to TRBJ1-3; D is unclear. Germline V lookup: CDR1 KGHSH, CDR2 LQKENI. There are 13 residues in the CDR3. V lost 3 bases and J 4 bases, leaving 7 bases between the germline ends.

CDR3 in DNA: TGTGCCAGCTCCGGGACAGGGTCTAGCAATGAGCAGTTCTTC. This sequence encodes CASSGTGSSNEQFF. The gene calls are TRBV18 and TRBJ2-1; 9 bases align to TRBD1. The CDR3 loop spans 14 amino acids. Trimming cost V 6 bases and J 6 bases; bases outside gene matches: 6. CDR1 is KGHSH and CDR2 is LQKENI in the germline V gene.

This rearrangement joins TRBV30 to TRBJ2-7; D uncertain. CDR1 and CDR2 from the germline V gene are GTSNPN and SVGIG (reference sequence). V shed 3 bases and J shed 2 bases, with 14 bases lying between them. This CDR3 contains 14 residues. In nucleotides, the CDR3 is TGTGCCTGGAGCCTTATCTCAGGCACCTACGAGCAGTACTTC. It codes for CAWSLISGTYEQYF.

The chain combines TRBV7-3 with TRBJ1-6, with D uncertain. V was trimmed by 5 bases and J by 7 bases, leaving 9 bases between them. This CDR3 is 13 amino acids long. Per germline, CDR1 SGHTA and CDR2 FQGTGA. The CDR3 protein is CASSRQENSPLHF. In nucleotides, the CDR3 is TGTGCCAGCAGCAGACAAGAAAATTCACCCCTCCACTTT.

The chain joins TRBV11-2 to TRBJ2-3, with a weak D call TRBD2 (6 bases). Germline values: CDR1 SGHAT, CDR2 FQNNGV. This CDR3 region has 15 residues. V was pared by 4 bases and J by 0 bases, with 11 bases between. The CDR3 sequence: CASSSGTYSTDTQYF. The CDR3 nucleotides read TGTGCCAGCAGCTCCGGGACTTATAGCACAGATACGCAGTATTTT.

This chain joins TRBV5-4 and TRBJ2-6; D may be TRBD1 (6 bases). Germline CDR1 reads SGHNT; CDR2 reads YYREEE (reference sequence). The ends were cut back, 4 bases at V and 4 bases at J, with 12 bases in the middle. This CDR3 spans 15 amino acids. The CDR3 DNA reads TGTGCCAGCAGCCCGGGACATTCCGGGGCCAACGTCCTGACTTTC. Residues: CASSPGHSGANVLTF.

The chain couples TRBV30 to TRBJ2-2; no firm D call. CDR3 length: 15 amino acids. Germline V gene lookup returns CDR1 GTSNPN and CDR2 SVGIG (reference sequence). The V gene lost 0 bases and the J gene lost 3 bases, with 11 bases spanning the gap. CDR3 DNA sequence: TGTGCCTGGAGTGTTGAAGCCTGGTACACCGGGGAGCTGTTTTTT. Translating it yields CAWSVEAWYTGELFF.

The chain combines TRBV7-2 with TRBJ1-6, with D possibly matching TRBD1 (6 bases). This CDR3 is built from 16 residues. Germline loops: CDR1 SGHTA, CDR2 FQGNSA. With 6 bases removed from V and 5 bases from J, the gap between germline ends came to 17 bases. CDR3 amino acids: CASSSWGAGNNSPLHF. In DNA, the CDR3 is TGTGCCAGCAGTTCGTGGGGGGCAGGGAATAATTCACCCCTCCACTTT.

The chain has TRBV14 and TRBJ2-2, with no clear D. Germline-derived CDR1 and CDR2 are SGHDN and FVKESK. The CDR3 loop spans 13 amino acids. V lost 2 bases to trimming and J lost 1 base, with 2 bases between them. CDR3 sequence reads: CASSQQNTGELFF. The CDR3 nucleotides are TGTGCCAGCAGCCAACAGAACACCGGGGAGCTGTTTTTT.

The V gene is TRBV10-3, the J gene TRBJ2-7; 12 bases match TRBD1. With 6 bases clipped from V and 2 bases from J, the junction kept 2 bases outside the gene matches. Germline loops: CDR1 ENHRY, CDR2 SYGVKD. The CDR3 covers 14 residues. DNA of the CDR3: TGTGCCATCAGCGGGACAGGGGGCCCCTACGAGCAGTACTTC. Residues: CAISGTGGPYEQYF.

The V and J genes are TRBV10-2 and TRBJ2-5; 9 bases are a match to TRBD2. The germline gives CDR1 WSHSY, CDR2 SAAADI. Trimming took 5 bases from V and 1 from J; bases not matched to a gene: 2. CDR3 length equals 14 residues. The CDR3: CASSRRGGQETQYF. The CDR3 DNA reads TGCGCCAGCAGTCGGCGGGGGGGCCAAGAGACCCAGTACTTC.

The DNA for the CDR3 is TGTGCCAGCAGGGACCAAAAAAACACCGGGGAGCTGTTTTTT. Its protein is CASRDQKNTGELFF. The chain uses TRBV7-3 and TRBJ2-2; D remains unclear. Deletions cut 6 bases from V and 2 bases from J, with 10 bases between. CDR1 and CDR2 (germline): SGHTA, FQGTGA. This CDR3 spans 14 amino acids.

This rearrangement joins TRBV7-9 to TRBJ2-7; 11 nucleotides line up with TRBD1. The CDR3 sequence is 16 residues long. Germline CDR1 is SEHNR and CDR2 is FQNEAQ (reference sequence). Trimming at V came to 5 bases and at J to 2 bases, leaving 8 bases not matched to a gene. The CDR3 nucleotides read TGTGCCAGCAGCCCCAGGGGGGGACAGGGGGCCTACGAGCAGTACTTC. This codes for CASSPRGGQGAYEQYF.

This chain joins TRBV7-2 and TRBJ2-5, with D perhaps TRBD2 (6 bases). Trimming took off 4 bases at V and 9 bases at J, with 21 bases between the two ends. The CDR3 has 15 residues. Per germline, CDR1 SGHTA and CDR2 FQGNSA. The chain's CDR3 is CASSSQPSEGQAQYF. The CDR3 region has the DNA TGTGCCAGCAGCTCCCAACCTAGCGAGGGCCAGGCCCAGTACTTC.

This chain links TRBV5-4 with TRBJ2-1; tentatively, D is TRBD1 (6 bases). From germline, CDR1 is SGHNT and CDR2 YYREEE (reference sequence). This CDR3 is 16 amino acids long. With 0 bases removed from V and 4 bases from J, the gap between germline ends came to 14 bases. DNA for the CDR3: TGTGCCAGCAGCTTGGGTACTGGGGGCGGGTACAATGAGCAGTTCTTC. Its translation: CASSLGTGGGYNEQFF.

The rearrangement joins TRBV7-2 to TRBJ2-3; possibly TRBD1 for D (6 bases). This CDR3 is built from 12 residues. V was trimmed by 9 bases and J by 5 bases, leaving 12 bases between them. Germline lookup yields CDR1 SGHTA and CDR2 FQGNSA. The CDR3 DNA follows: TGTGCCAGTCAGGGGACGGTAGATACGCAGTATTTT. Translating it yields CASQGTVDTQYF.

The J gene is TRBJ2-3, the V gene TRBV7-2, with TRBD2 matching 12 bases. Germline CDR1 and CDR2: SGHTA and FQGNSA. After removal of 6 bases from V and 1 base from J, the junction contained 5 bases not matched to a gene. The CDR3 spans 16 residues. CDR3 DNA: TGTGCCAGCAGTCGGGCTAGCGGGGGGGGCACAGATACGCAGTATTTT. This encodes CASSRASGGGTDTQYF.

The rearrangement uses TRBV6-5 and TRBJ2-7; weak D call: TRBD2 (6 bases). V lost 5 bases to trimming and J lost 0 bases, with 14 bases between them. The CDR3 contains 15 residues. Germline loops: CDR1 MNHEY, CDR2 SVGAGI. CDR3 amino acids: CASSIRDWSSYEQYF. CDR3 DNA: TGTGCCAGCAGTATCCGGGACTGGAGCTCCTACGAGCAGTACTTC.